This T cell receptor (beta chain) is drawn from a study of T cell responses to AZD1222 COVID-19 vaccine. TCRdb keeps only in-frame clones here, not all; method: immunoSEQ multiplex PCR. The sample has under 80,000 clones; around 90% are singletons. Study-wide points: Donors, mostly white British, included more females; clonal diversity was possibly underestimated. Reports say nearly half of spike-specific TCRs go after unmutated variant regions.

On this clone: Its antigen is as yet unknown.

This material consisted of peripheral blood, taken 28 days after the second AZD1222 dose. The clonotype comes from an adult who received the AZD1222 COVID-19 vaccine.

CDR3 protein: CASRDRGQNTEAFF. The CDR3, as DNA: TGTGCCAGTAGGGATAGGGGGCAGAACACTGAAGCTTTCTTT. The rearrangement uses TRBV19 and TRBJ1-1; 7 bases are a match to TRBD1. This CDR3 has 14 residues. Trimming removed 6 bases from V and 1 base from J; junction bases left unmatched: 5. Germline assignment: CDR1 LNHDA and CDR2 SQIVND (reference sequence).